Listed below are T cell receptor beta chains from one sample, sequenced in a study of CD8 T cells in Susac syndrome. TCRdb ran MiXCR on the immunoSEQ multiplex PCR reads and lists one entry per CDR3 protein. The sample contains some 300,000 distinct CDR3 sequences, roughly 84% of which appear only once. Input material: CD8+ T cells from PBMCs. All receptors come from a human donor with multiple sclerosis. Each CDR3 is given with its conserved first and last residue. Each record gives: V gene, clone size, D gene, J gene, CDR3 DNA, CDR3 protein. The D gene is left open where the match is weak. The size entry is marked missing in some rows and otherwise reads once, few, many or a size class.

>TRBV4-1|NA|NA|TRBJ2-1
TGCGCCAGCAGCCACAACAGGAATGAGCAGTTCTTC
CASSHNRNEQFF
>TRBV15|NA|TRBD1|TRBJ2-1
TGTGCCACCAGCAGTGAGACAGGGAAATACAATGAGCAGTTCTTC
CATSSETGKYNEQFF
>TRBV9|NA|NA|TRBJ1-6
TGTGCCAGCAGCGTAGATAGCTCCTATAATTCACCCCTCCACTTT
CASSVDSSYNSPLHF
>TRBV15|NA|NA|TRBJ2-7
TGTGCCACCAGCTCCGCGGCGTGGGGGGCGGCGGAGCAGTACTTC
CATSSAAWGAAEQYF
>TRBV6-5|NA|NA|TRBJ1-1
TGTGCCAGCAGTTCCATTAAGCGGGCCCCTCTACATCAAGCTTTCTTT
CASSSIKRAPLHQAFF
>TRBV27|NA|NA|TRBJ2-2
TGTGCCAGCAGGGGAGTGAACACCGGGGAGCTGTTTTTT
CASRGVNTGELFF
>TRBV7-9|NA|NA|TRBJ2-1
TGTGCCAGCAGCGCGAGAGGGGACAATGAGCAGTTCTTC
CASSARGDNEQFF
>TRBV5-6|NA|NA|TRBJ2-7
TGTGCCAGCAGCTTGGAGCAGCCTTACGAGCAGTACTTC
CASSLEQPYEQYF
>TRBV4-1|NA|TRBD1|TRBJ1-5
TGCGCCAGCAGCCATCGGACAGGGCCTCAGCCCCAGCATTTT
CASSHRTGPQPQHF
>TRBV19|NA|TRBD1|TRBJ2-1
TGTGCCAGTACCCCCTTTAGGGGGCGGGATGAGCAGTTCTTC
CASTPFRGRDEQFF
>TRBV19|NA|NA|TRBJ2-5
TGTGCCAGTAATCAGGGGGGTTTAGAGACCCAGTACTTC
CASNQGGLETQYF
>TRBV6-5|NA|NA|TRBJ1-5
TGTGCCAGCAGCCTGGGACTGGGAAGCAATCAGCCCCAGCATTTT
CASSLGLGSNQPQHF
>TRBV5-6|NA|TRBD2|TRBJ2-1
TGTGCCAGCAGCTTGGTAGCGGGGCCATACAATGAGCAGTTCTTC
CASSLVAGPYNEQFF
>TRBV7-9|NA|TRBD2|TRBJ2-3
TGTGCCAGCAGCGATGGACTAGGCACAGATACGCAGTATTTT
CASSDGLGTDTQYF
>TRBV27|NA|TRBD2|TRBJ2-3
TGTGCCAGCACTCGCGGGGGGCGGCCAGATACGCAGTATTTT
CASTRGGRPDTQYF
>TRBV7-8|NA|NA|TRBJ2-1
TGTGCCAGCAGCTTAGGACTAGAGGTCAACAATGAGCAGTTCTTC
CASSLGLEVNNEQFF
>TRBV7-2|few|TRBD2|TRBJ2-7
TGTGCCAGCAGCCGGGGCCTAGCGGGAGGTCTGGGCGAGCAGTACTTC
CASSRGLAGGLGEQYF
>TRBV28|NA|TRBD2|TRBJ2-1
TGTGCCAGCAACAAAGGAGGACTAGCGGACCTGAGCTCCTACAATGAGCAGTTCTTC
CASNKGGLADLSSYNEQFF
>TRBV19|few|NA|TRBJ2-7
TGTGCCAGTAGGGACGACAGGGAGGGAACCTACGAGCAGTACTTC
CASRDDREGTYEQYF
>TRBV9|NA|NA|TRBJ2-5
TGTGCCAGCAGTGATGCAGGGCGAGAGACCCAGTACTTC
CASSDAGRETQYF
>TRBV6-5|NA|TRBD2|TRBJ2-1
TGTGCCAGCAGTTACTCTGGTCTAGCGGGAGTTGAGCAGTTCTTC
CASSYSGLAGVEQFF
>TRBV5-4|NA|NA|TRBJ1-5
TGTGCCAGCAGCTTGGCCGGGGCAGGGAGCAATCAGCCCCAGCATTTT
CASSLAGAGSNQPQHF
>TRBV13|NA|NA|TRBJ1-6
TGTGCCAGCAGCTTAGGACGGACATCGGATTCACCCCTCCACTTT
CASSLGRTSDSPLHF
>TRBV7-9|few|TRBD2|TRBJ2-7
TGTGCCAGCAGCTCTAGCAAAGACGGGGGGGCGTCCTCCTACGAGCAGTACTTC
CASSSSKDGGASSYEQYF
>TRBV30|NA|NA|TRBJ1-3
TGTGCCTCGCGAAACACTCAAAAGGGGGACATCCTTCCGAAGTCTGGAAACACCATATATTTT
CASRNTQKGDILPKSGNTIYF
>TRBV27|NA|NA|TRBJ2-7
TGTGCCAGCAGTACCTGGGAAGCACGAGGGGCTGAGCAGTACTTC
CASSTWEARGAEQYF
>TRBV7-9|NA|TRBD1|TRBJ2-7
TGTGCCAGCAGCTTAGTTCAGGGGGACGAGCAGTACTTC
CASSLVQGDEQYF
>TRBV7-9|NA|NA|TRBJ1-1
TGTGCCAGCAGACGCCCCGGGACGGGGGGGTGGGAAGCTTTCTTT
CASRRPGTGGWEAFF
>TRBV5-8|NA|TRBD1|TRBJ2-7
TGTGCCAGCAGCTCCCGGGACAGGGTCAACGAGCAGTACTTC
CASSSRDRVNEQYF
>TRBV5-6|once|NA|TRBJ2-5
TGTGCCAGCAGCCTCGGGGCAGGGGAGACCCAGTACTTC
CASSLGAGETQYF
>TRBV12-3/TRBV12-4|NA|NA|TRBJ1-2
TGTGCCAGCAGTTCGGACGGCAGGGGAACTAACTATGGCTACACCTTC
CASSSDGRGTNYGYTF
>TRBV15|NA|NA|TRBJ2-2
TGTGCCACCAGCAGAGATAGGCAAGGGACAAACACCGGGGAGCTGTTTTTT
CATSRDRQGTNTGELFF
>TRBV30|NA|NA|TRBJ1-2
TGTGCCTGGAGTGAGTTACAAGGGCGCTATGGCTACACCTTC
CAWSELQGRYGYTF
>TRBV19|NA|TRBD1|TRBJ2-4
TGTGCCAGTAGTATCATCCGGGACAGGGCAAACATTCAGTACTTC
CASSIIRDRANIQYF
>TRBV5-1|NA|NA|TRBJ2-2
TGCGCCAGCAGCCCCACCCGCCGGACCCTCGGGACCGGGGAGCTGTTTTTT
CASSPTRRTLGTGELFF
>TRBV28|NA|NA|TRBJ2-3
TGTGCCAGCAGTTTCCCAATGAGGGGGGAGGACACAGATACGCAGTATTTT
CASSFPMRGEDTDTQYF
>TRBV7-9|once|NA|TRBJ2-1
TGTGCCAGCAGTACAGAGCGAGCTTACAATGAGCAGTTCTTC
CASSTERAYNEQFF
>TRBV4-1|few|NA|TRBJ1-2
TGCGCCAGCAGCCAAGAACAGTCTAAGGGCTATGGCTACACCTTC
CASSQEQSKGYGYTF
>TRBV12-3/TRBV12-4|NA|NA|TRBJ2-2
TGTGCCAGCAGTGGGGTTTACGGGGAGCTGTTTTTT
CASSGVYGELFF
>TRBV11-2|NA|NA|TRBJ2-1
TGTGCCAGCAGCTTAAAGCCCTATGGGGGCAATGAGCAGTTCTTC
CASSLKPYGGNEQFF
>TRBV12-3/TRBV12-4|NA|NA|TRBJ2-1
TGTGCCAGCAGTTTTTGGCGATTAAGCTCCTACAATGAGCAGTTCTTC
CASSFWRLSSYNEQFF
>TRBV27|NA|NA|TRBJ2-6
TGTGCCAGCAGAAAGGACAGCTCTGGGGCCAACGTCCTGACTTTC
CASRKDSSGANVLTF
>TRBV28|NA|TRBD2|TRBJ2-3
TGTGCCAGCAGCTCGGGACTAGCGGGAGGGAGCACAGATACGCAGTATTTT
CASSSGLAGGSTDTQYF
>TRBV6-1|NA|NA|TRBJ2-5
TGTGCCAGCTCGAAGACCCAGTACTTC
CASSKTQYF
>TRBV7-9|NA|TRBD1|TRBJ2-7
TGTGCCAGCAGCCGCCTCGGGACAGGGATCTACGAGCAGTACTTC
CASSRLGTGIYEQYF
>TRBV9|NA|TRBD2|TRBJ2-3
TGTGCCAGCAGCGTAGTCACCGGGGGGAGTGAAGATACGCAGTATTTT
CASSVVTGGSEDTQYF
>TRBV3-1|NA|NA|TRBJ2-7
TGTGCCAGCAGCCAAGGACGACCCTACGAGCAGTACTTC
CASSQGRPYEQYF
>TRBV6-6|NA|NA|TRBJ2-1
TGTGCCAGCAGTTACTCGTGGGGAGACCTCTACAATGAGCAGTTCTTC
CASSYSWGDLYNEQFF
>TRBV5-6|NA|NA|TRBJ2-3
TGTGCCAGCAGCGCAAACATGGCAGATACGCAGTATTTT
CASSANMADTQYF
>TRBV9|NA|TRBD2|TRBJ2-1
TGTGCCAGCAGCGCCTCGCTAGCGGCTTACAATGAGCAGTTCTTC
CASSASLAAYNEQFF
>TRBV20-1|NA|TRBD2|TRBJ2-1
TGCAGCTCTTGGACTAGCGGGAGGGCCTGGGATGAGCAGTTCTTC
CSSWTSGRAWDEQFF
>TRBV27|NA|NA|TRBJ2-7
TGTGCCAGCAGTTTAGTCGGGGCTGGAACCTACGAGCAGTACTTC
CASSLVGAGTYEQYF
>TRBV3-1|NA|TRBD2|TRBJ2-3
TGTGCCAGCAGCCAAGTCGCGGGAGGGACCGCAGATACGCAGTATTTT
CASSQVAGGTADTQYF
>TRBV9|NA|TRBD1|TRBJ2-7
TGTGCCAGCAGCCAACAAGCCGGGACAGGATCCTACGAGCAGTACTTC
CASSQQAGTGSYEQYF
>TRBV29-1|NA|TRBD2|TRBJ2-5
TGCAGCGTTGAACTAGCGGGAGGAGGTCAGACCCAGTACTTC
CSVELAGGGQTQYF